This TCR beta chain came from a study of somatic mutations in cytotoxic T cells in rheumatoid arthritis. Study at large: A subset of V beta antibody-stained T-cell populations was isolated by flow sorting, reaching nearly 100% purity, and this subset included V beta1+ cells that went on to TCRB sequencing.

General study findings and limits: The authors did not know the antigen targets of the expanded CD8+ clones. The study found that the largest CD8+ clone exceeded 20% of CD8+ cells in 8 of 65 patients.

The CD4+ and CD8+ fractions came from positive magnetic bead selection and were purity-checked by flow cytometry. This clone was counted a single time. The antigen is undetermined. The V end was cut by 0 bases, the J end by 0 bases, with 9 bases between. Germline V CDR1 and CDR2: SGHVS, FNYEAQ. The CDR3 sequence is 15 residues long. TCRdb's table, derived via immunoSEQ multiplex PCR, lists solely in-frame clones and lacks some. The repertoire consists of roughly 18,000 clones, with more than 70% occurring once and the leading ten covering about 28%. The sequence was collected from an adult with rheumatoid arthritis. The chain is built from TRBV7-6 and TRBJ2-7; TRBD1 might be the D (5 bases). Sequenced: CD8+ T cells sorted from blood. The CDR3 region is CASSLAQGYSYEQYF. CDR3 bases: TGTGCCAGCAGCTTAGCCCAGGGATACTCCTACGAGCAGTACTTC.